In this sample, the clone carrying this T cell receptor beta chain turned up many times. The data were taken from a study of early T cells in non-severe SARS-CoV-2 infection. The CDR3 loop spans 14 amino acids. V lost 6 bases, J lost 6 bases, and 7 bases stayed unmatched. TCRdb re-derived calls from the 5' RACE reads in MiXCR, one entry per CDR3 protein. The repertoire holds around 70,000 distinct CDR3 sequences, with 8% to 9.5% as singletons. The rearrangement joins TRBV12-3 or TRBV12-4 to TRBJ1-5; 8 positions agree with TRBD1. Material: whole blood. The receptor was isolated from an adult who was a healthcare worker with PCR-confirmed SARS-CoV-2 infection or an uninfected control (not recorded which). In DNA, the CDR3 is TGTGCCAGCAGATCCGGACAGGGAGGTCAGCCCCAGCATTTT. The encoded protein is CASRSGQGGQPQHF.